This T cell receptor beta chain is drawn from a study of blood T cell repertoires in COVID-19. Across the study: In each case, the material was cDNA or gDNA derived from T cells, B-cell-depleted T cells, or PBMCs.

The protocol was immunoSEQ multiplex PCR, while the TCRdb copy is restricted to in-frame clones and leaves out a portion. The table has about 250,000 clones, 89% seen once. Germline-derived CDR1 and CDR2 are LNHDA and SQIVND (reference sequence). CDR3 length: 14 amino acids. Trimming removed 4 bases from V and 1 base from J; junction bases left unmatched: 2. The sequence was obtained from a woman in her thirties or forties who had recovered from COVID-19. The genes are TRBV19 and TRBJ2-7; 9 positions match TRBD2. Sequencing used peripheral blood. The CDR3 here is CASSTLAGSYEQYF. The DNA of the CDR3 is TGTGCCAGTAGTACCCTAGCGGGATCCTACGAGCAGTACTTC. The full variable domain, rest sourced from reference TRBV19 and TRBJ2-7, is DGGITQSPKYLFRKEGQNVTLSCEQNLNHDAMYWYRQDPGQGLRLIYYSQIVNDFQKGDIAEGYSVSREKKESFPLTVTSAQKNPTAFYLCASSTLAGSYEQYFGPGTRLTVT.